This T cell receptor (beta chain) emerged from a study of cytomegalovirus exposure and HLA in healthy donors. Use of 60 Vbeta and 13 Jbeta primers characterized the PCR. Using immunoSEQ multiplex PCR, the repertoire was profiled, and TCRdb retains in-frame clones only, with some absent. Seen here are 150,000 to 200,000 clones, approximately 71% observed once, and the top ten hold 1.5%. Although they were nominally healthy when sampled, donors likely had unrecorded immune exposures. This clone occurred a few times. Its antigen remains unidentified. Points from the study as a whole: Most TCR beta V segments were productive about 87% or about 30% of the time in an earlier analysis. Diagnosis of cytomegalovirus status made by the classifier reportedly showed high specificity and sensitivity. In a later analysis, TCR association rates varied by HLA locus: DRB1 most, HLA-C fewest.

Looked up from germline, CDR1 is SNHLY and CDR2 is FYNNEI. Trimming pared 8 bases from V and 6 bases from J, leaving 11 bases between. The CDR3 consists of 12 residues. The sequence derives from a girl between 10 and 17 years old in good health and CMV-seronegative. Sample: PBMCs. The V and J genes are TRBV2 and TRBJ2-1, with D tentatively TRBD1 (6 bases). The CDR3 sequence: CASQGFANEQFF. Here the CDR3 DNA reads TGTGCCAGCCAGGGGTTCGCCAATGAGCAGTTCTTC.